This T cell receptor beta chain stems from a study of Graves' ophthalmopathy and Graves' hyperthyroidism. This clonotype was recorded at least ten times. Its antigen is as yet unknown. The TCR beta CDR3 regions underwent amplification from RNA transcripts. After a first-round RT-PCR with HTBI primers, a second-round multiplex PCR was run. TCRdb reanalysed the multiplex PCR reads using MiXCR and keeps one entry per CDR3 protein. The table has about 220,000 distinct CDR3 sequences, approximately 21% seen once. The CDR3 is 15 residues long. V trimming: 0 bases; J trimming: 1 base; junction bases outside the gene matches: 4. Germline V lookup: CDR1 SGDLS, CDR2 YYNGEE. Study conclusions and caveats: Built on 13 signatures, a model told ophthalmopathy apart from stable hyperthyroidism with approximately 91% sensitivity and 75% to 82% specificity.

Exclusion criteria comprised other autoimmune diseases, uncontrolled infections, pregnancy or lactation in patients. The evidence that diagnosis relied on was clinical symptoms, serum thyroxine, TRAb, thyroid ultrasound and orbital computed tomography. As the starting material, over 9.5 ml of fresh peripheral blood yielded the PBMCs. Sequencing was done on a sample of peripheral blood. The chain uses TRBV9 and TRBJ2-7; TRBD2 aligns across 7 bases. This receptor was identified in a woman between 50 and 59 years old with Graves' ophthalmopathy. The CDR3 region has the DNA TGTGCCAGCAGCGTAGACGGCGGGGGTTCCTACGAGCAGTACTTC. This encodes CASSVDGGGSYEQYF. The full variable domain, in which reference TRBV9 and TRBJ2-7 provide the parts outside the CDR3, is DSGVTQTPKHLITATGQRVTLRCSPRSGDLSVYWYQQSLDQGLQFLIQYYNGEERAKGNILERFSAQQFPDLHSELNLSSLELGDSALYFCASSVDGGGSYEQYFGPGTRLTVT.